A selection of T cell receptor beta chains follows, all from one sample in a study of T cells in Graves' hyperthyroidism and ophthalmopathy. TCRdb re-called the multiplex PCR reads with MiXCR, one entry per CDR3 protein. Of roughly 250,000 distinct CDR3 sequences listed, around 20% are singletons. The sample taken for sequencing was blood. These receptor sequences come from a young man with Graves' ophthalmopathy. Each CDR3 is given with its conserved first and last residue. Each record gives: V gene, D gene, clone size, J gene, CDR3 protein, CDR3 DNA. D genes are given only for firm matches. Only some rows state a clone size, as once, few, many or a class for expanded clones.

V gene: TRBV14
D gene: TRBD2
clone size: .
J gene: TRBJ2-2
CDR3 protein: CASSQVGILAANTGELFF
CDR3 DNA: TGTGCCAGCAGCCAAGTGGGCATACTAGCGGCGAACACCGGGGAGCTGTTTTTT

V gene: TRBV5-8
D gene: .
clone size: .
J gene: TRBJ1-5
CDR3 protein: CASSFAENQPQHF
CDR3 DNA: TGTGCCAGCAGCTTCGCGGAGAATCAGCCCCAGCATTTT

V gene: TRBV4-1
D gene: .
clone size: few
J gene: TRBJ2-7
CDR3 protein: CASSQSSSASSYEQYF
CDR3 DNA: TGCGCCAGCAGCCAATCCTCTAGCGCCAGCTCCTACGAGCAGTACTTC

V gene: TRBV6-2/TRBV6-3
D gene: TRBD2
clone size: .
J gene: TRBJ2-3
CDR3 protein: CASSSLAGRSTDTQYF
CDR3 DNA: TGTGCCAGCAGTTCACTAGCGGGAAGGTCCACAGATACGCAGTATTTT

V gene: TRBV20-1
D gene: .
clone size: .
J gene: TRBJ2-3
CDR3 protein: CSAPPHSHTQYF
CDR3 DNA: TGCAGTGCTCCGCCTCACAGCCATACGCAGTATTTT

V gene: TRBV7-2
D gene: .
clone size: .
J gene: TRBJ2-3
CDR3 protein: CASSPPPGRLGTDTQYF
CDR3 DNA: TGTGCCAGCAGCCCCCCACCCGGACGTTTAGGCACAGATACGCAGTATTTT

V gene: TRBV6-4
D gene: .
clone size: few
J gene: TRBJ1-1
CDR3 protein: CASRPGTPQRAFF
CDR3 DNA: TGTGCCAGCAGACCCGGGACACCTCAAAGGGCTTTCTTT

V gene: TRBV28
D gene: .
clone size: many
J gene: TRBJ2-3
CDR3 protein: CASSLSGRRTDTQYF
CDR3 DNA: TGTGCCAGCAGTTTAAGCGGACGGCGCACAGATACGCAGTATTTT

V gene: TRBV28
D gene: TRBD1
clone size: .
J gene: TRBJ1-5
CDR3 protein: CASRRTGTGVKQAQHF
CDR3 DNA: TGTGCCAGCAGAAGAACCGGGACAGGGGTCAAGCAGGCCCAGCATTTT

V gene: TRBV11-1
D gene: TRBD2
clone size: .
J gene: TRBJ2-3
CDR3 protein: CASSLALAGVVKDTQYF
CDR3 DNA: TGTGCCAGCAGCTTAGCGTTAGCGGGAGTGGTGAAAGATACGCAGTATTTT

V gene: TRBV15
D gene: .
clone size: few
J gene: TRBJ2-5
CDR3 protein: CATSRHPGGGSQETQYF
CDR3 DNA: TGTGCCACCAGCAGGCACCCCGGGGGCGGGTCGCAAGAGACCCAGTACTTC

V gene: TRBV25-1
D gene: .
clone size: few
J gene: TRBJ2-3
CDR3 protein: CASSDLQGRGSDTQYF
CDR3 DNA: TGTGCCAGCAGTGACCTTCAGGGAAGAGGGTCAGATACGCAGTATTTT

V gene: TRBV12-3/TRBV12-4
D gene: TRBD2
clone size: .
J gene: TRBJ2-7
CDR3 protein: CASSSAGVTEQYF
CDR3 DNA: TGTGCCAGCAGCTCAGCGGGAGTAACCGAGCAGTACTTC

V gene: TRBV27
D gene: .
clone size: .
J gene: TRBJ2-1
CDR3 protein: CASRPRDSPYNEQFF
CDR3 DNA: TGTGCCAGCAGACCCCGGGACTCCCCCTACAATGAGCAGTTCTTC

V gene: TRBV27
D gene: TRBD2
clone size: .
J gene: TRBJ2-1
CDR3 protein: CASSKSGSPLGEQFF
CDR3 DNA: TGTGCCAGCAGTAAGAGCGGGAGTCCGTTGGGTGAGCAGTTCTTC

V gene: TRBV4-1
D gene: TRBD2
clone size: .
J gene: TRBJ2-5
CDR3 protein: CASSPPLGTSGGSLDF
CDR3 DNA: TGCGCCAGCAGCCCACCCCTAGGGACTAGCGGGGGAAGCCTCGACTTC

V gene: TRBV30
D gene: .
clone size: .
J gene: TRBJ1-3
CDR3 protein: CAWSHGAGGDTIYF
CDR3 DNA: TGTGCCTGGAGTCACGGGGCTGGCGGGGACACCATATATTTT

V gene: TRBV20-1
D gene: .
clone size: many
J gene: TRBJ2-1
CDR3 protein: CSVPDYNEQFF
CDR3 DNA: TGCAGTGTCCCGGACTACAATGAGCAGTTCTTC

V gene: TRBV12-5
D gene: .
clone size: .
J gene: TRBJ1-2
CDR3 protein: CASGHEGSGSYTF
CDR3 DNA: TGTGCTAGTGGTCATGAGGGCTCGGGGAGCTACACCTTC

V gene: TRBV6-2/TRBV6-3
D gene: TRBD1
clone size: few
J gene: TRBJ2-7
CDR3 protein: CASSYWGQGSSQYF
CDR3 DNA: TGTGCCAGCAGTTACTGGGGACAGGGTTCTTCGCAGTACTTC

V gene: TRBV20-1
D gene: .
clone size: few
J gene: TRBJ1-6
CDR3 protein: CSAMSAGSLNSPLHF
CDR3 DNA: TGCAGTGCCATGTCTGCGGGCAGTCTAAATTCACCCCTCCACTTT

V gene: TRBV18
D gene: TRBD1
clone size: .
J gene: TRBJ1-1
CDR3 protein: CASSIDRVSEAFF
CDR3 DNA: TGTGCCAGCTCCATTGACAGGGTGAGTGAAGCTTTCTTT

V gene: TRBV5-1
D gene: .
clone size: .
J gene: TRBJ2-2
CDR3 protein: CASSLIVMGSSPGELFF
CDR3 DNA: TGCGCCAGCAGCTTGATCGTTATGGGCAGTTCCCCCGGGGAGCTGTTTTTT

V gene: TRBV6-1
D gene: .
clone size: many
J gene: TRBJ2-7
CDR3 protein: CASSRTAGYEQYF
CDR3 DNA: TGTGCCAGCAGCCGTACGGCAGGCTACGAGCAGTACTTC

V gene: TRBV20-1
D gene: TRBD1
clone size: many
J gene: TRBJ1-1
CDR3 protein: CSTSGTGGTEAFF
CDR3 DNA: TGCAGCACCTCCGGGACAGGGGGCACTGAAGCTTTCTTT

V gene: TRBV15
D gene: .
clone size: few
J gene: TRBJ2-7
CDR3 protein: CATSRERSGAAEQYF
CDR3 DNA: TGTGCCACCAGCAGAGAAAGAAGTGGGGCAGCCGAGCAGTACTTC

V gene: TRBV20-1
D gene: TRBD2
clone size: .
J gene: TRBJ2-4
CDR3 protein: CSAKPGLAGDRSPYIQYF
CDR3 DNA: TGCAGTGCAAAACCGGGACTAGCGGGAGATCGTTCCCCCTACATTCAGTACTTC

V gene: TRBV6-1
D gene: .
clone size: .
J gene: TRBJ2-5
CDR3 protein: CASSERVGRFQYF
CDR3 DNA: TGTGCCAGCAGTGAAAGGGTGGGGCGGTTCCAGTACTTC

V gene: TRBV12-3/TRBV12-4
D gene: .
clone size: many
J gene: TRBJ1-6
CDR3 protein: CASSLSRDNSPLHF
CDR3 DNA: TGTGCCAGCAGTTTAAGCAGGGACAATTCACCCCTCCACTTT

V gene: TRBV4-1
D gene: .
clone size: few
J gene: TRBJ2-2
CDR3 protein: CASSQVPGTVNTGELFF
CDR3 DNA: TGCGCCAGCAGCCAAGTGCCCGGGACGGTGAACACCGGGGAGCTGTTTTTT

V gene: TRBV28
D gene: .
clone size: .
J gene: TRBJ2-7
CDR3 protein: CASRIDARSYEQYF
CDR3 DNA: TGTGCCAGCAGGATAGACGCCCGCTCCTACGAGCAGTACTTC

V gene: TRBV12-3/TRBV12-4
D gene: .
clone size: few
J gene: TRBJ1-3
CDR3 protein: CASSLWGGNTIYF
CDR3 DNA: TGTGCCAGCAGTCTTTGGGGTGGGAACACCATATATTTT

V gene: TRBV6-5
D gene: .
clone size: few
J gene: TRBJ1-5
CDR3 protein: CASSYSGGAYSNQPQHF
CDR3 DNA: TGTGCCAGCAGTTACTCCGGGGGGGCCTATAGCAATCAGCCCCAGCATTTT

V gene: TRBV27
D gene: TRBD2
clone size: .
J gene: TRBJ2-3
CDR3 protein: CASRTSGRAYTQYF
CDR3 DNA: TGTGCCAGCAGGACTAGCGGGAGGGCTTATACGCAGTATTTT

V gene: TRBV2
D gene: .
clone size: many
J gene: TRBJ2-6
CDR3 protein: CASSSDRSGANVLTF
CDR3 DNA: TGTGCCAGCAGTTCCGACAGGTCAGGGGCCAACGTCCTGACTTTC

V gene: TRBV18
D gene: TRBD2
clone size: .
J gene: TRBJ2-2
CDR3 protein: CASSQGLAGATGELFF
CDR3 DNA: TGTGCCAGCTCCCAGGGACTAGCGGGAGCCACCGGGGAGCTGTTTTTT

V gene: TRBV27
D gene: .
clone size: .
J gene: TRBJ1-3
CDR3 protein: CASSLIGGDHSGNTIYF
CDR3 DNA: TGTGCCAGCAGTTTAATCGGGGGCGATCACTCTGGAAACACCATATATTTT

V gene: TRBV20-1
D gene: TRBD2
clone size: .
J gene: TRBJ2-1
CDR3 protein: CSAALAGVYNEQFF
CDR3 DNA: TGCAGTGCTGCCTTAGCGGGAGTCTACAATGAGCAGTTCTTC

V gene: TRBV6-6
D gene: .
clone size: few
J gene: TRBJ2-2
CDR3 protein: CASSYLSLRRGNTGELFF
CDR3 DNA: TGTGCCAGCAGTTACTTATCATTAAGAAGAGGGAACACCGGGGAGCTGTTTTTT

V gene: TRBV3-1
D gene: TRBD2
clone size: .
J gene: TRBJ2-1
CDR3 protein: CASSQDVEVAGVGGQFF
CDR3 DNA: TGTGCCAGCAGCCAAGATGTAGAAGTAGCGGGAGTAGGAGGGCAGTTCTTC

V gene: TRBV18
D gene: TRBD1
clone size: .
J gene: TRBJ2-1
CDR3 protein: CASSQGQGWNEQFF
CDR3 DNA: TGTGCCAGCTCACAAGGACAGGGGTGGAATGAGCAGTTCTTC

V gene: TRBV10-3
D gene: TRBD2
clone size: .
J gene: TRBJ2-7
CDR3 protein: CAIGERGMPPREQYF
CDR3 DNA: TGTGCCATCGGTGAGCGGGGGATGCCTCCTCGTGAGCAGTACTTC

V gene: TRBV12-3/TRBV12-4
D gene: TRBD1
clone size: many
J gene: TRBJ2-2
CDR3 protein: CASSRTGDTGELFF
CDR3 DNA: TGTGCCAGCAGTAGGACAGGGGACACCGGGGAGCTGTTTTTT

V gene: TRBV19
D gene: TRBD1
clone size: .
J gene: TRBJ1-1
CDR3 protein: CASRKQGEAFF
CDR3 DNA: TGTGCCAGTAGGAAACAGGGGGAAGCTTTCTTT

V gene: TRBV30
D gene: .
clone size: many
J gene: TRBJ1-5
CDR3 protein: CAWSGKTGRQPQHF
CDR3 DNA: TGTGCCTGGAGTGGAAAGACAGGTCGACAGCCCCAGCATTTT

V gene: TRBV5-1
D gene: .
clone size: .
J gene: TRBJ2-1
CDR3 protein: CASSLALTGYNEQFF
CDR3 DNA: TGCGCCAGCAGCTTGGCTTTGACAGGCTACAATGAGCAGTTCTTC

V gene: TRBV12-3/TRBV12-4
D gene: .
clone size: .
J gene: TRBJ2-5
CDR3 protein: CASSLDGARETQYF
CDR3 DNA: TGTGCCAGCAGTCTAGACGGAGCTCGGGAGACCCAGTACTTC

V gene: TRBV7-8
D gene: TRBD1
clone size: many
J gene: TRBJ2-7
CDR3 protein: CASSFLDRGTDEQYF
CDR3 DNA: TGTGCCAGCAGCTTCCTGGACAGGGGAACCGACGAGCAGTACTTC

V gene: TRBV12-3/TRBV12-4
D gene: TRBD2
clone size: many
J gene: TRBJ2-7
CDR3 protein: CASSSASGSPYEQYF
CDR3 DNA: TGTGCCAGCAGTTCCGCTAGCGGGAGCCCCTACGAGCAGTACTTC

V gene: TRBV24-1
D gene: .
clone size: few
J gene: TRBJ2-1
CDR3 protein: CATSVLGGKSNNEQFF
CDR3 DNA: TGTGCCACCAGTGTACTTGGCGGGAAGTCGAACAATGAGCAGTTCTTC